This T cell receptor (beta chain) was sequenced in a study of CD8+ T cells in alopecia areata (dated by TCRdb to 2017 to 2018). For the study in its entirety: In both human patients and the C3H/HeJ mouse model, the study applied high-throughput TCRbeta sequencing to look at T cell clonal expansion in alopecia areata. Human TCRbeta sequencing covered scalp tissue and sorted CD4+ and CD8+ peripheral blood T cells from patchy and totalis/universalis alopecia areata patients and healthy controls. Scalp clonality was compared across normal scalp (n=4), patchy alopecia areata scalp (n=8), and alopecia totalis/universalis scalp (n=8). RNA was extracted with the PAXgene miRNA kit for fixed scalp, the miRNeasy kit for PBMCs, and the RNeasy kit for mouse skin. immunoSEQ multiplex PCR using 35 Vbeta forward primers and 13 Jbeta reverse primers was used to amplify TCRbeta CDR3 regions. Broad study findings and their caveats: Lesional scalp, especially in alopecia totalis/universalis, showed higher clonality and more expanded CD8+ clones than normal scalp, suggesting antigenic drive. Scalp TCR repertoire analysis is complicated because resident alphabeta T cells in normal human skin are also sequenced, whereas mouse skin is dominated by gammadelta T cells. Shared TCR sequences between patients were less evident than in mice, which may be partly attributable to HLA diversity in the patient population.

PBMCs were isolated by density centrifugation and stained for CD3, CD4 and CD8, and CD4+ and CD8+ T cells were sorted on a FACSAria. Scalp biopsies and blood samples were obtained from unaffected controls. The library relied on the immunoSEQ multiplex PCR assay. RNA was extracted from all samples and reverse transcribed into cDNA as template for TCR sequencing. SuperScript III was used for first-strand cDNA synthesis, primed with a 2:1 mix of oligo-dT and random hexamers. A synthetic immune receptor repertoire was used to measure amplification bias, and any remaining bias was corrected computationally. The original pipeline was this. After raw reads were preprocessed to remove errors, the CDR3 was defined following IMGT conventions as running from the conserved cysteine to phenylalanine. To get clonality, Shannon entropy was normalized by log2 of the number of productive unique TCRs and the result was subtracted from 1. CD4 or CD8 identity of scalp clones was inferred by cross-referencing scalp TCRbeta sequences with sorted blood CD4 and CD8 repertoires. The table was pulled from immuneACCESS by TCRdb, which kept in-frame rearrangements only. Such tables lose some clones; where checked, under half of the loss comes from unresolved V genes, and the rest has no known cause. V and J calls and clone size follow that table, whereas D and trimming were derived from the DNA. For this sample the table gives fewer than 150,000 clones, of which about 61% were detected only once. The ten biggest clones cover around 2.7% of the sample.

Taken from the germline V gene, the CDR1 and CDR2 loops are SGHVS and FQNEAQ. Counted from cysteine to phenylalanine, this CDR3 has 17 amino acids. The CDR3 DNA has 51 bases and is translated from base 1. V has 7 bases trimmed and J has 2 bases trimmed; junction bases matching no gene number 14. Comment on this clone: Its antigen is unknown. The record has no base qualities; no much larger clone is one base away.

This TCR was sampled from a human donor in good health. The rearranged chain carries TRBV7-8 and TRBJ2-3; TRBD1 lines up with 8 middle nucleotides. The specimen was CD4+ T cells sorted from blood. The DNA is TGTGCCAGCACGCCAAGGTCTGGGACAGGTATCACAGATACGCAGTATTTT. It is translated as CASTPRSGTGITDTQYF. The CDR3, completed at both ends by the reference TRBV7-8 and TRBJ2-3 genes, gives the full variable domain GAGVSQSPRYKVAKRGQDVALRCDPISGHVSLFWYQQALGQGPEFLTYFQNEAQLDKSGLPSDRFFAERPEGSVSTLKIQRTQQEDSAVYLCASTPRSGTGITDTQYFGPGTRLTVL.